Presented here are 10 T cell receptor beta chains from one specimen sequenced in a study of glioma-infiltrating T cells after dendritic cell vaccination. This sample's time point: after dendritic cell vaccination, including at tumor progression/relapse. Assay: immunoSEQ multiplex PCR; the TCRdb copy retains only in-frame clones and omits some. The repertoire has some 78,000 clones, 75% to 90% of them found once; the top ten carry about 9.3%. The sample was blood, taken after dendritic cell vaccination. These receptor sequences come from a human donor with glioblastoma.

The CDR3 loop is CASSVRTSGRHEQYF. The CDR3 nucleotides read TGTGCCAGCAGCGTGAGGACTAGCGGTCGCCACGAGCAGTACTTC. The genes are TRBV9 and TRBJ2-7, with 10 bases aligning to TRBD2. J was trimmed by 5 bases and V by 2 bases; bases with no gene match: 7. Germline V gene data show CDR1 as SGDLS and CDR2 as YYNGEE. The CDR3 consists of 15 residues.

This chain links TRBV27 with TRBJ1-1; 11 nucleotides line up with TRBD1. The CDR3 contains 17 residues. Germline values: CDR1 MNHEY, CDR2 SMNVEV (reference sequence). Trimming cost V 3 bases and J 0 bases; bases outside gene matches: 6. CDR3 protein: CASSFRTGGALNTEAFF. The DNA for the CDR3 is TGTGCCAGCAGTTTCCGGACAGGGGGCGCATTGAACACTGAAGCTTTCTTT.

The V gene is TRBV7-6, the J gene TRBJ1-4; 8 bases line up with TRBD1. The CDR3 length is 15 residues. Trimming took 5 bases from V and 8 from J; bases not matched to a gene: 10. Germline CDR1 SGHVS, CDR2 FNYEAQ. CDR3 nucleotides: TGTGCCAGCAGCCCAATCACAGGGGGAGGGGAAAAACTGTTTTTT. Translation: CASSPITGGGEKLFF.

This sequence joins TRBV5-1 and TRBJ2-1, with TRBD1 identical over 7 bases. CDR1 is SGHRS, CDR2 YFSETQ, per germline. The trim removed 0 bases at V and 3 bases at J, leaving 3 bases unmatched. CDR3 length equals 15 residues. Written as DNA, the CDR3 is TGCGCCAGCAGCTTGGAGGGACAGCTCTACAATGAGCAGTTCTTC. Translating gives CASSLEGQLYNEQFF.

The chain carries TRBV25-1 and TRBJ1-3, with D possibly matching TRBD1 (5 bases). The CDR3 extends over 13 amino acids. V lost 5 bases and J lost 2, with 7 bases in between. Germline loops: CDR1 MGHDK, CDR2 SYGVNS. The CDR3: CASSRGTGNTIYF. The CDR3 nucleotides read TGTGCCAGCAGTCGGGGGACTGGAAACACCATATATTTT.

This chain links TRBV13 with TRBJ1-2; 7 positions agree with TRBD1. J was trimmed by 4 bases and V by 7 bases; bases with no gene match: 6. The CDR3 consists of 13 residues. Germline CDR1 reads PRHDT; CDR2 reads FYEKMQ (reference sequence). The CDR3 nucleotides read TGTGCCAGCAAACCGACAGGGTTCTATGGCTACACCTTC. Amino acids: CASKPTGFYGYTF.

The CDR3 loop reads CASSQDRLVQRAGANVLTF. As DNA, the CDR3 is TGTGCCAGCAGCCAAGACAGACTAGTCCAGAGAGCTGGGGCCAACGTCCTGACTTTC. The rearrangement links TRBV4-2 to TRBJ2-6; tentatively, D is TRBD2 (6 bases). Germline CDR1 is LGHNA and CDR2 is YNFKEQ. V dropped 0 bases and J dropped 2 bases, with 17 bases sitting between them. The CDR3 is made up of 19 amino acids.

A few counts support this clone. The chain combines TRBV5-4 with TRBJ2-7, with D perhaps matching TRBD2 (5 bases). The CDR3 has 13 amino acids. The V gene's germline CDR1 is SGHNT and CDR2 YYREEE (reference sequence). The ends were cut back, 3 bases at V and 4 bases at J, with 11 bases in the middle. The CDR3 sequence: CASSYGISYEQYF. DNA of the CDR3: TGTGCCAGCAGCTACGGGATCTCTTACGAGCAGTACTTC.

The genes are TRBV5-5 and TRBJ2-7; D possibly corresponds to TRBD1 (6 bases). The germline V gene has CDR1 SGHKS and CDR2 YYEKEE (reference sequence). V lost 1 base and J lost 0, with 11 bases in between. The CDR3 extends over 15 amino acids. CDR3 nucleotides: TGTGCCAGCAGCTTGACGGGACACAGCTCCTACGAGCAGTACTTC. Its protein product is CASSLTGHSSYEQYF.

The chain combines TRBV18 with TRBJ1-2, with 8 bases matching TRBD1. After removal of 1 base from V and 3 bases from J, the junction contained 10 bases not matched to a gene. The germline CDR1 and CDR2 sequences are KGHSH and LQKENI. This CDR3 spans 17 amino acids. CDR3 DNA sequence: TGTGCCAGCTCACCACAGGGACAGGCTCTAGGGGACTATGGCTACACCTTC. It codes for CASSPQGQALGDYGYTF.